The count of the clone carrying this TCR beta chain is one. The germline CDR1 and CDR2 sequences are ENHRY and SYGVKD. Trimming stripped 8 bases from V and 1 base from J, with 11 bases between. CDR3 length: 13 residues. Two consecutive negative NP/OP PCR tests, clearance, or resolved symptoms defined Cohort 3 recovery. The data are from a study of blood T cell repertoires in COVID-19. On the study more broadly: Italy, Spain and the United States were the sources of the convalescent and acute COVID-19 samples. In each case, the material was cDNA or gDNA derived from T cells, B-cell-depleted T cells, or PBMCs.

Authors' analysis steps: How many nucleated cells were present was estimated from reference gene primer amplification. Using immunoSEQ multiplex PCR, the repertoire was profiled, and TCRdb retains in-frame clones only, with some absent. The DNA was the basis for D and trimming; V, J and clone size are from that table. The table records roughly 250,000 clones, 85% to 95% of them present only once. The sequenced material came from PBMCs or T cells enriched from blood (not recorded which). The V gene is TRBV10-3, the J gene TRBJ1-1; the D gene is possibly TRBD1 (5 bases). The sequence was obtained from a woman aged 18-29 years who had recovered from COVID-19. CDR3 residues: CAIAGISNTEAFF. DNA of the CDR3: TGTGCCATCGCAGGGATTTCGAACACTGAAGCTTTCTTT.